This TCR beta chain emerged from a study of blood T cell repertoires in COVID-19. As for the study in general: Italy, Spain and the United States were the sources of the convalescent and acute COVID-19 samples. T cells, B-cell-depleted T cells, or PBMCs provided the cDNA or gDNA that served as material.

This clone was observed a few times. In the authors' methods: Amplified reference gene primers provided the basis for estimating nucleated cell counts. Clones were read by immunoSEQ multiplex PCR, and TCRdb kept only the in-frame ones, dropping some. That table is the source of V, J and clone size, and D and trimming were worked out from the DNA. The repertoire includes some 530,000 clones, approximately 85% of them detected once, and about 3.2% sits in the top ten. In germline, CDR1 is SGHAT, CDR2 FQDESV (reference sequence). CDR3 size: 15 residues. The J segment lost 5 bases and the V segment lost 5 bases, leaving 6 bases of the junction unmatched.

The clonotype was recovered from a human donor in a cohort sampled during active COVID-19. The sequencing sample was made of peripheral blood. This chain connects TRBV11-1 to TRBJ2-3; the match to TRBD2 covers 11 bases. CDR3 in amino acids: CASSRSGRARDTQYF. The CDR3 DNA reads TGTGCCAGCAGCCGTAGCGGGAGGGCCCGAGATACGCAGTATTTT. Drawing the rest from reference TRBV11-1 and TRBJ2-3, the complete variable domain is EAEVAQSPRYKITEKSQAVAFWCDPISGHATLYWYRQILGQGPELLVQFQDESVVDDSQLPKDRFSAERLKGVDSTLKIQPAELGDSAMYLCASSRSGRARDTQYFGPGTRLTVL.